The TCR beta chain described here comes from a study of OX40 agonist ivuxolimab in advanced cancers. Study overall: Ivuxolimab is a fully human IgG2 antibody that activates OX40 (CD134).

The study, taken as a whole, reports: Some of the nonresponding patients also showed low levels of normalized T-cell clonal expansion.

Clones were read by immunoSEQ multiplex PCR, and TCRdb kept only the in-frame ones, dropping some. The sample gives approximately 80,000 clones, 91% of which show up once; more than 7% is in the top ten. This CDR3 spans 16 amino acids. V dropped 1 base and J dropped 0 bases, with 11 bases sitting between them. The V gene's germline CDR1 is SGHTA and CDR2 FQGNSA. Autoimmune disease history or systemic immunosuppression led to patients being barred. For this clone: Antigen: not known.

The source of this sequence is an adult with an advanced solid tumor such as melanoma, head and neck, liver or kidney cancer. The sequenced sample was CD4+ or CD8+ T cells sorted from blood, obtained in a trial of the OX40 agonist ivuxolimab. The chain links TRBV7-2 to TRBJ2-3; unclear D gene. The CDR3 DNA reads TGTGCCAGCAGCTTAGGTCCAGCCTCTAGCACAGATACGCAGTATTTT. The encoded protein is CASSLGPASSTDTQYF.